This T cell receptor beta chain was profiled in a study of blood T cell repertoires in COVID-19. Germline trimming cut 5 bases from V and 6 bases from J; bases unmatched to any gene: 5. The CDR3 loop spans 13 amino acids. Germline V gene data show CDR1 as SEHNR and CDR2 as FQNEAQ (reference sequence). Using immunoSEQ multiplex PCR, the repertoire was profiled, and TCRdb retains in-frame clones only, with some absent. The data hold roughly 210,000 clones, with roughly 90% observed a single time. The TCR sequence derives from a man in his 70s with acute or convalescent COVID-19. Sequenced input: peripheral blood. The chain employs TRBV7-9 and TRBJ1-2, with 8 bases aligning to TRBD1. This CDR3 is CASSASGGDGYTF. CDR3 nucleotide sequence: TGTGCCAGCAGCGCCTCAGGGGGCGATGGCTACACCTTC.